The T cell receptor beta chain under discussion was sequenced for a study of T cell responses to AZD1222 COVID-19 vaccine. Findings of the study overall: Variant regions that are unmutated are reportedly the target of nearly half of spike-specific TCRs. Only after the peak T cell response were repertoires sampled.

As for this clone: Its antigen is currently unknown.

Generated by immunoSEQ multiplex PCR, the TCRdb table keeps only in-frame clones and is missing some. The top ten hold 3.5% to 4.5% of the sample, which has roughly 130,000 clones, around 90% seen once. The CDR3 length is 14 residues. The V end was cut by 3 bases, the J end by 4 bases, with 12 bases between. Germline V gene sequence: CDR1 SEHNR, CDR2 FQNEAQ (reference sequence). The sequenced sample was peripheral blood, obtained 28 days after the second AZD1222 dose. This clonotype originated in an adult who received the AZD1222 COVID-19 vaccine. The chain uses TRBV7-9 and TRBJ1-1, with D possibly TRBD1 on 5 matching bases. The CDR3 region is CASSLVRESTEAFF. The CDR3 region has the DNA TGTGCCAGCAGCTTGGTCAGGGAGAGCACTGAAGCTTTCTTT.